This entry features one T cell receptor beta chain sequence. Its matching antigen is unknown. The sample belongs to a study of CD8 T cells in ankylosing spondylitis. Germline CDR1 is SGHAT and CDR2 is FQDESV (reference sequence). CDR3 length equals 13 residues. The ends were cut back, 5 bases at V and 6 bases at J, with 11 bases in the middle. Overall study findings and caveats: In ankylosing spondylitis blood, a motif of roughly eight highly homologous TCR beta variants appeared characteristic. There were earlier reports of some motif variants in reactive arthritis synovial fluid and blood. Enrichment of disease-linked clones was reportedly significant in matched ankylosing spondylitis synovial fluid.

Researchers built TCR beta libraries using quantitative 5'-RACE with molecular barcodes. Via MiXCR, TCRdb re-called the 5' RACE reads, giving one row per CDR3 protein. Of 300,000 to 350,000 distinct CDR3 sequences listed, around 20% are singletons. The sequencing sample was made of blood, either unsorted or a sorted T cell fraction (not recorded which). The TCR comes from a female donor with ankylosing spondylitis or in good health (not recorded which). The rearrangement links TRBV11-1 to TRBJ2-1, with a tentative D call TRBD2 (5 bases). CDR3 nucleotides: TGTGCCAGCAGCGAGACGGGAATCAATGAGCAGTTCTTC. Translation: CASSETGINEQFF.